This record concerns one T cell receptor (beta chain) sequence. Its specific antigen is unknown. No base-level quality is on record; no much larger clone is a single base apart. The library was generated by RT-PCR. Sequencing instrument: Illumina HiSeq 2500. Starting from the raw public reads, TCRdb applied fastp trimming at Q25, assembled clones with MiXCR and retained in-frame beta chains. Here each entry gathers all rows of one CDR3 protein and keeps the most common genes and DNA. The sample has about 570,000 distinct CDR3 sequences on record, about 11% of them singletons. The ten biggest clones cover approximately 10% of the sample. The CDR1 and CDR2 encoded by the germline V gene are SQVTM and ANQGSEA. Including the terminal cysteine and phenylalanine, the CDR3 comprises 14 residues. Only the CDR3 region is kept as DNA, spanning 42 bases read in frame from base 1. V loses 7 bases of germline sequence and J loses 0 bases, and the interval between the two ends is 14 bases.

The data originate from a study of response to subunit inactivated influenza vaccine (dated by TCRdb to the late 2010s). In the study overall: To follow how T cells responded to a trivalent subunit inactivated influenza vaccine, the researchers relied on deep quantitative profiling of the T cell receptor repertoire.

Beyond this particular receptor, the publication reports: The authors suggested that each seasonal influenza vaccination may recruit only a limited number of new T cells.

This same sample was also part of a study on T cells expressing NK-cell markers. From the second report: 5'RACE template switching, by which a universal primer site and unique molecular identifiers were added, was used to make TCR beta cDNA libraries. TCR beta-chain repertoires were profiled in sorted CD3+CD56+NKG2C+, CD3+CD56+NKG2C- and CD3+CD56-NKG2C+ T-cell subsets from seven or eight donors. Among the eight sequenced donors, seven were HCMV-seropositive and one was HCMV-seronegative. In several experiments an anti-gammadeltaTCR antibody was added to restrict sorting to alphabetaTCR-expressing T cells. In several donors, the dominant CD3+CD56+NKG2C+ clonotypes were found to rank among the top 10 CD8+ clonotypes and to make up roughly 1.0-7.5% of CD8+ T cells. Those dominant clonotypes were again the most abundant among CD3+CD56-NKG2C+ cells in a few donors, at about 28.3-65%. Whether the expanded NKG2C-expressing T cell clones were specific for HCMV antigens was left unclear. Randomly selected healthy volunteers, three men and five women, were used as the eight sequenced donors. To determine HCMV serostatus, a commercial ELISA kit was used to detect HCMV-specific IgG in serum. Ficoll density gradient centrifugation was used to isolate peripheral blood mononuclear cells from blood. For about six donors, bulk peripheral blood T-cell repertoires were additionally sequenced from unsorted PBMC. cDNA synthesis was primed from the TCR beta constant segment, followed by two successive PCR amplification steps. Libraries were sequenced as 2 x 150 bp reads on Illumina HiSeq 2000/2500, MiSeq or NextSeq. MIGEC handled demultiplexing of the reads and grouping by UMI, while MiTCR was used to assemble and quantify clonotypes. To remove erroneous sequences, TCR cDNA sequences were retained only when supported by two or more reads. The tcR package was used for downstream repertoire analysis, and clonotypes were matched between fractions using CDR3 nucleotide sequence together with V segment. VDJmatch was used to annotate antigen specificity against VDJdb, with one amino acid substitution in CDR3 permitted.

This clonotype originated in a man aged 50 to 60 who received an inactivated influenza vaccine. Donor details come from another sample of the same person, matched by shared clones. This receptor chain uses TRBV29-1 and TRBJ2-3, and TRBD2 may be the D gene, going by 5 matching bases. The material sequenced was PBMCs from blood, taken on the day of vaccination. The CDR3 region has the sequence CSGGSGSSTDTQYF. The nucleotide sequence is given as TGCAGCGGAGGGAGTGGTTCTAGCACAGATACGCAGTATTTT.